Listed here are 4 T cell receptor beta chains from one sample, sequenced in a study of CXCR3-negative and CXCR3-positive naive CD8 T cells. Study outcomes and limitations: CXCR3-positive naive cells had TRB CDR3s that were more hydrophobic than CXCR3-negative naive cells had.

With UMI labels, 5' RACE was used to prepare the TRB cDNA libraries. With the 5' RACE reads reprocessed, TCRdb shows one record per CDR3 protein and no DNA. Recorded for this sample: about 150,000 distinct CDR3 sequences. Their recognized antigens are unknown. Sequenced: naive CXCR3+ CD8+ T cells from blood. Subset noted: CD45RO-CCR7+CD27+CD95- naive CD8+ T cells expressing CXCR3 (TNR3+). The receptors originated from a human donor in good health. Some clones in this sample may be carry-over from other donors' samples.

The chain uses TRBV19 and TRBJ2-7. Germline CDR1 and CDR2: LNHDA and SQIVND (reference sequence). The CDR3 consists of 15 residues. The chain's CDR3 is CASSAGPTNSYEQYF.

This chain connects TRBV29-1 to TRBJ2-7; TCRdb lists TRBD2, though no DNA is available to test this call. Germline assignment: CDR1 SQVTM and CDR2 ANQGSEA. The CDR3 length is 13 residues. CDR3 region: CSVRGGISYEQYF.

The chain combines TRBV28 with TRBJ2-3; TCRdb's D call, TRBD1, is unchecked because there is no DNA. Germline assignment: CDR1 MDHEN and CDR2 SYDVKM. The CDR3 length is 15 residues. The chain's CDR3 is CATDSRVPITDTQYF.

The rearrangement joins TRBV13 to TRBJ2-1. Germline-derived CDR1 and CDR2 are PRHDT and FYEKMQ (reference sequence). The CDR3 runs to 11 residues. This CDR3 is CASSMDNEQFF.